This T cell receptor (beta chain) was sequenced for a study of T cells expressing NK-cell markers. Study as a whole: Obtained from sorted CD3+CD56+NKG2C+, CD3+CD56+NKG2C- and CD3+CD56-NKG2C+ T cells were the TCR beta repertoires. Eight donors were sequenced, seven testing HCMV-seropositive and one testing seronegative.

A word on this clonotype: The antigen is unknown.

General study points: What remained unclear was the HCMV specificity of expanded NKG2C+ T cell clones.

UMI-tagged 5'RACE template switching yielded the TCR beta cDNA. TCRdb derives one entry per CDR3 protein from the 5' RACE reads, leaving out DNA. Recorded here are about 180,000 distinct CDR3 sequences; the top ten clones represent roughly a fifth. Sequenced material: blood T cells: a sorted CD56 or NKG2C T cell subset, CD4+ or CD8+ T cells, or bulk PBMC T cells (not recorded which). The source of this sequence is a man aged 18-70 years in good health.

Here the CDR3 reads CSASPGDSSSGNTIYF. The J gene is TRBJ1-3, the V gene TRBV20-1. Germline V gene sequence: CDR1 DFQATT, CDR2 SNEGSKA (reference sequence). This CDR3 spans 16 amino acids.